The rows below give T cell receptor beta chains drawn from one sample of a study of metastatic and nonmetastatic thyroid tumors. TCRdb re-called the PCR reads with MiXCR. The sample records tens of thousands of clones, about 16% being singletons. The sequenced sample was blood. The receptors shown here come from a female donor with papillary thyroid cancer or a benign thyroid nodule (not recorded which). Some clones in this sample may be carry-over from other donors' samples. The CDR3 runs from the conserved cysteine through the conserved F or W. The D gene is left open where the match is weak. Only some rows state a clone size, as once, few, many or a class for expanded clones.

J: TRBJ1-1; V: TRBV30; D: -; size: few; DNA: TGTGCCTGGAGTATCGAGTTACCTGAAGCTTTCTTT; CDR3: CAWSIELPEAFF
J: TRBJ2-2; V: TRBV7-8; D: -; size: many; DNA: TGTGCCAGCAGCTTCGTGGAGTTCAACACCGGGGAGCTGTTTTTT; CDR3: CASSFVEFNTGELFF
J: TRBJ2-5; V: TRBV12-3/TRBV12-4; D: TRBD2; size: -; DNA: TGTGCCAGCAGTTTACGTAGCGGGTGTGCTTGGTCAGAGACCCAGTACTTC; CDR3: CASSLRSGCAWSETQYF
J: TRBJ2-1; V: TRBV28; D: -; size: many; DNA: TGTGCCAGCACATCTCCCGCCTACAATGAGCAGTTCTTC; CDR3: CASTSPAYNEQFF
J: TRBJ2-2; V: TRBV6-5; D: -; size: many; DNA: TGTGCCAGCAGTTACTCAGGGACCGGGGAGCTGTTTTTT; CDR3: CASSYSGTGELFF
J: TRBJ2-2; V: TRBV7-8; D: TRBD1; size: -; DNA: TGTGCCAGCATGACAGGGAACACCGGGGAGCTGTTCTTT; CDR3: CASMTGNTGELFF
J: TRBJ2-1; V: TRBV5-6; D: -; size: -; DNA: TGTGCCAGGAGCCGAACCTACAATGAGCAGTTCTTC; CDR3: CARSRTYNEQFF
J: TRBJ2-5; V: TRBV30; D: TRBD2; size: many; DNA: TGTGCCTGGAGGACTAGCGGCAGGGAGACCCAGTACTTC; CDR3: CAWRTSGRETQYF
J: TRBJ1-6; V: TRBV7-8; D: -; size: many; DNA: TGTGCCAGCAGCTTAGTCCCGGCAGGGGATTATTCACCCCTCCACTTT; CDR3: CASSLVPAGDYSPLHF
J: TRBJ1-1; V: TRBV7-6; D: -; size: -; DNA: TGTGCCAGCAGCTTAGTCCCAGTAACTCAAGCTTTCTTT; CDR3: CASSLVPVTQAFF
J: TRBJ2-7; V: TRBV18; D: -; size: many; DNA: TGTGCCAGCTCACCGACTAGATCCGAGCAGTACTTC; CDR3: CASSPTRSEQYF
J: TRBJ1-2; V: TRBV20-1; D: -; size: -; DNA: TGCAGTGCTGCTATCGCAAGTACCTATGGCTACACCTTC; CDR3: CSAAIASTYGYTF
J: TRBJ1-2; V: TRBV2; D: TRBD1; size: many; DNA: TGTGCCAGCAGTGGGACAGGCTATGGCTACACCTTC; CDR3: CASSGTGYGYTF
J: TRBJ1-1; V: TRBV4-1; D: -; size: many; DNA: TGCGCCAGCAGCCAAGCGGGGCCTGAAGCTTTCTTT; CDR3: CASSQAGPEAFF
J: TRBJ2-1; V: TRBV27; D: TRBD2; size: -; DNA: TGTGCCAGCAGTATCACAGGGACTAGCGGGAGTAATGAGCAGTTCTTC; CDR3: CASSITGTSGSNEQFF
J: TRBJ2-3; V: TRBV7-7; D: -; size: many; DNA: TGTGCTAGCAGCTCCGGAGGGACGACAGATACGCAGTATTTT; CDR3: CASSSGGTTDTQYF
J: TRBJ1-1; V: TRBV6-4; D: TRBD1; size: many; DNA: TGTGCCAGCAGTAGGGACAGCAACACTGAAGCTTTCTTT; CDR3: CASSRDSNTEAFF
J: TRBJ2-1; V: TRBV4-2; D: TRBD2; size: many; DNA: TGTGCCAGCAGCCAAGAGCCCGGCGGGAGAGTAGGTGAGCAGTTCTTC; CDR3: CASSQEPGGRVGEQFF
J: TRBJ2-6; V: TRBV5-1; D: -; size: -; DNA: TGCGCCAGCAGCTTGTCCATAGGACAGTTTCGGTCTGGGGCCAACGTCCTGACTTTC; CDR3: CASSLSIGQFRSGANVLTF
J: TRBJ2-3; V: TRBV7-7; D: TRBD1; size: many; DNA: TGTGCTAGCAGCTTAGGGGGACAGGGTACGCAGTATTTT; CDR3: CASSLGGQGTQYF
J: TRBJ1-2; V: TRBV28; D: -; size: few; DNA: TGTGCCAGCCAATTCGGGACACGGTCCTGCTACACCTTC; CDR3: CASQFGTRSCYTF
J: TRBJ2-7; V: TRBV4-2; D: -; size: many; DNA: TGTGCCAGTTCGTGGGGACGGGGCTACGAGCAGTACTTC; CDR3: CASSWGRGYEQYF
J: TRBJ2-1; V: TRBV20-1; D: TRBD2; size: many; DNA: TGCAGTGCTACGCGACTAGCGGGGAACGGAAATGAGCAGTTCTTC; CDR3: CSATRLAGNGNEQFF
J: TRBJ2-7; V: TRBV6-1; D: -; size: few; DNA: TGTGCCAGCAGTTTACACGGCCCCCAGGCCTCCTACGAGCAGTACTTC; CDR3: CASSLHGPQASYEQYF
J: TRBJ1-1; V: TRBV16; D: TRBD1; size: many; DNA: TGTGCCAGCAGCCTAGGACAGGGGATCCAAGCTTTCTTT; CDR3: CASSLGQGIQAFF
J: TRBJ1-3; V: TRBV4-1; D: -; size: many; DNA: TGCGCCAGCAGCCAAGAACGGGGCATTGCTGGAAACACCATATATTTT; CDR3: CASSQERGIAGNTIYF
J: TRBJ2-5; V: TRBV9; D: TRBD2; size: many; DNA: TGTGCCAGCAGCGACAGACTAGCGGGAGGCCTAGAGACCCAGTACTTC; CDR3: CASSDRLAGGLETQYF
J: TRBJ2-7; V: TRBV9; D: -; size: few; DNA: TGTGCCAGCAGCCCTAAAGCTAGCAGCCTCTACGAGCAGTACTTC; CDR3: CASSPKASSLYEQYF
J: TRBJ2-6; V: TRBV19; D: TRBD2; size: many; DNA: TGTGCCAGTGGGAGGGGCGAAGTGGGACTAGCGGGAGCTGGGGCCAACGTCCTGACTTTC; CDR3: CASGRGEVGLAGAGANVLTF
J: TRBJ1-1; V: TRBV5-6; D: -; size: many; DNA: TGTGCCAGCAGCTTGAGCCCGACAGGCTACACTGAAGCTTTCTTT; CDR3: CASSLSPTGYTEAFF
J: TRBJ2-7; V: TRBV5-6; D: TRBD2; size: many; DNA: TGTGCCAGCAGCCAGACTAGCGGGAGGCTCTCCTACGAGCAGTACTTC; CDR3: CASSQTSGRLSYEQYF
J: TRBJ2-5; V: TRBV11-1; D: -; size: once; DNA: TGTGCCAGCAGCCGGACTCGCGGAGAGACCCAGTACTTC; CDR3: CASSRTRGETQYF
J: TRBJ1-1; V: TRBV11-2; D: -; size: -; DNA: TGTGCCAGCAGCCTAAGCCCGGGTATCACTGAAGCTTTCTTT; CDR3: CASSLSPGITEAFF
J: TRBJ2-6; V: TRBV28; D: -; size: many; DNA: TGTGCCAGCAGTCCCATCGGGGCCAACGTCCTGACTTTC; CDR3: CASSPIGANVLTF
J: TRBJ1-1; V: TRBV5-6; D: TRBD1; size: many; DNA: TGTGCCAGCAGCTCCGGGGGACAGGGCACTGAAGCTTTCTTT; CDR3: CASSSGGQGTEAFF
J: TRBJ2-7; V: TRBV6-2/TRBV6-3; D: TRBD1; size: medium-sized; DNA: TGTGCCAGCCTCGCCCCCACAGGGGGCTACGAGCAGTACTTC; CDR3: CASLAPTGGYEQYF
J: TRBJ1-2; V: TRBV7-8; D: -; size: -; DNA: TGTGCCAGCAGCTTATACCAAGGGGGTGGCTACACCTTC; CDR3: CASSLYQGGGYTF
J: TRBJ2-1; V: TRBV27; D: -; size: many; DNA: TGTGCCAGCAGTCCCGGGACAGCGGGATACAATGAGCAGTTCTTC; CDR3: CASSPGTAGYNEQFF
J: TRBJ2-1; V: TRBV6-5; D: TRBD2; size: many; DNA: TGTGCCAGCACCATCTTCTGGACTAGCGGGAGACCGATTGAGCAGTTCTTC; CDR3: CASTIFWTSGRPIEQFF
J: TRBJ1-5; V: TRBV6-1; D: -; size: many; DNA: TGTGCCAGCAGTGTAGGGGAAGAAAATCAGCCCCAGCATTTT; CDR3: CASSVGEENQPQHF
J: TRBJ1-1; V: TRBV4-1; D: -; size: many; DNA: TGCGCCAGCAGCCAAGCCCCAGTTAATGAAGCTTTCTTT; CDR3: CASSQAPVNEAFF
J: TRBJ2-7; V: TRBV5-4; D: -; size: many; DNA: TGTGCCAGCAGCCAGGGTGGTGTAGGGGTCGAGCAGTACTTC; CDR3: CASSQGGVGVEQYF
J: TRBJ2-2; V: TRBV6-1; D: -; size: many; DNA: TGTGCCAGCAGTGTAACTCTGAACACCGGGGAGCTGTTTTTT; CDR3: CASSVTLNTGELFF
J: TRBJ2-1; V: TRBV2; D: -; size: many; DNA: TGTGCCAGCAGCCTGGGACAGGCGGGGGTTGGTGAGCAGTTCTTC; CDR3: CASSLGQAGVGEQFF
J: TRBJ2-3; V: TRBV7-9; D: -; size: many; DNA: TGTGCCAGCAGCTTCCGAGGTAGCACAGATACGCAGTATTTT; CDR3: CASSFRGSTDTQYF
J: TRBJ2-2; V: TRBV20-1; D: TRBD2; size: many; DNA: TGCAGTGCCGAAGCGGGAGGCTTGAACACCGGGGAGCTGTTTTTT; CDR3: CSAEAGGLNTGELFF
J: TRBJ2-2; V: TRBV6-2/TRBV6-3; D: TRBD2; size: many; DNA: TGTGCCAGCAGTTACAGCCCGGGACTAGCGGGGGGCCCGAACACCGGGGAGCTGTTTTTT; CDR3: CASSYSPGLAGGPNTGELFF
J: TRBJ1-5; V: TRBV15; D: -; size: many; DNA: TGTGCCACCAGCAGAGATCTGGTGACAGCGATCAATCAGCCCCAGCATTTT; CDR3: CATSRDLVTAINQPQHF
J: TRBJ1-3; V: TRBV7-2; D: TRBD1; size: many; DNA: TGTGCCAGCAGCAGAGACAGGGCGCCTGGAAACACCATATATTTT; CDR3: CASSRDRAPGNTIYF
J: TRBJ2-5; V: TRBV6-1; D: -; size: -; DNA: TGTGCCAGCAGTGTGAGTCCCCGGGAGATTGGGACCCAGTACTTC; CDR3: CASSVSPREIGTQYF
J: TRBJ2-7; V: TRBV5-1; D: -; size: many; DNA: TGCGCCAGCAGGGTGCTCCCCTACGAGCAGTACTTC; CDR3: CASRVLPYEQYF
J: TRBJ1-2; V: TRBV11-3; D: -; size: -; DNA: TGTGCCAGCAGCTTGCCGGGGGGGCCTAACTATGGCTACACCTTC; CDR3: CASSLPGGPNYGYTF
J: TRBJ1-5; V: TRBV20-1; D: -; size: many; DNA: TGCAGTGCTAGAGATCCGAACGGGGATCCGGCCCAGCATTTT; CDR3: CSARDPNGDPAQHF
J: TRBJ2-7; V: TRBV28; D: -; size: many; DNA: TGTGCCAGCAGCCAATCAGGCTACGAGCAGTACTTC; CDR3: CASSQSGYEQYF
J: TRBJ2-7; V: TRBV6-1; D: -; size: -; DNA: TGTGCCAGCAGTGAAGACAAGGCCTACGAGCAGTACTTC; CDR3: CASSEDKAYEQYF